These 7 T cell receptor beta chains originate from one sample sequenced in a study of blood T cells in healthy people across ages. A second PCR, run for roughly 7 to 11 cycles, used a sample-barcoded 5' primer plus a J-beta primer mix. TCRdb reprocessed the 5' RACE reads via MiXCR and lists one record per CDR3 protein. The sample records around 800,000 distinct CDR3 sequences, around half being singletons. The specimen sequenced was blood. These receptors were collected from a man aged 80 or over in good health.

The chain is built from TRBV9 and TRBJ1-2, with a weak D call TRBD1 (5 bases). Germline lookup yields CDR1 SGDLS and CDR2 YYNGEE. CDR3 length: 17 amino acids. Trimming shortened V by 4 bases and J by 0 bases, and 19 bases separated the two germline ends. CDR3 sequence: CASSSPTGTQPNYGYTF. The CDR3, as DNA: TGTGCCAGCAGCTCCCCGACCGGGACCCAGCCTAACTATGGCTACACCTTC.

In its sample, this clonotype was seen once. The chain is built from TRBV11-2 and TRBJ2-1; TRBD2 aligns across 11 bases. Trimming cost V 3 bases and J 9 bases; bases outside gene matches: 13. Per the germline V gene, CDR1 is SGHAT and CDR2 is FQNNGV. The CDR3 has 17 amino acids. As DNA, the CDR3 is TGTGCCAGCAGCTTCGGTCGTCAGGGGCTAGCGGGAGGTGAGCAGTTCTTC. Translating gives CASSFGRQGLAGGEQFF.

This chain links TRBV20-1 with TRBJ1-5, with TRBD1 as a possible D gene (5 bases). This CDR3 has 14 residues. Per germline, CDR1 DFQATT and CDR2 SNEGSKA (reference sequence). The V end was cut by 5 bases, the J end by 4 bases, with 15 bases between. The CDR3 sequence is CSASDTIVNQPQHF. CDR3 DNA: TGCAGTGCTTCGGACACGATTGTAAATCAGCCCCAGCATTTT.

This clonotype was seen a few times. The chain joins TRBV20-1 to TRBJ2-3; D might be TRBD2 (6 bases). The CDR3 loop spans 14 amino acids. Germline V gene data show CDR1 as DFQATT and CDR2 as SNEGSKA (reference sequence). The V end lost 3 bases, the J end lost 0 bases, and 10 bases lay between the germline ends. The CDR3 region has the DNA TGCAGTGCTAGGGGGGGACTTAGCACAGATACGCAGTATTTT. It specifies CSARGGLSTDTQYF.

This clonotype was seen just once. This chain joins TRBV4-2 and TRBJ2-1; 8 bases fit TRBD2. CDR3 length: 16 amino acids. V shed 4 bases, J shed 4 bases, and the junction held 9 bases outside the gene matches. Germline lookup yields CDR1 LGHNA and CDR2 YNFKEQ. The CDR3 loop reads CASSREATSVYNEQFF. CDR3 in DNA: TGTGCCAGCAGCCGAGAAGCGACTAGCGTTTACAATGAGCAGTTCTTC.

This clonotype came up a few times. The gene calls are TRBV2 and TRBJ2-4; D perhaps matches TRBD1 (5 bases). Germline V gives CDR1 SNHLY, CDR2 FYNNEI. Trimming pared 10 bases from V and 9 bases from J, leaving 13 bases between. This CDR3 comprises 11 residues. CDR3: CATKGESIQYF. CDR3 in DNA: TGTGCCACTAAAGGGGAAAGCATTCAGTACTTC.

This chain links TRBV12-3 or TRBV12-4 with TRBJ1-2; 8 positions match TRBD1. The CDR3 loop spans 14 amino acids. V was clipped by 2 bases and J by 8 bases; unmatched bases: 7. CDR3 region: CASSLRQGAEGYTF. CDR3 DNA sequence: TGTGCCAGCAGTTTACGGCAGGGGGCGGAAGGCTACACCTTC.